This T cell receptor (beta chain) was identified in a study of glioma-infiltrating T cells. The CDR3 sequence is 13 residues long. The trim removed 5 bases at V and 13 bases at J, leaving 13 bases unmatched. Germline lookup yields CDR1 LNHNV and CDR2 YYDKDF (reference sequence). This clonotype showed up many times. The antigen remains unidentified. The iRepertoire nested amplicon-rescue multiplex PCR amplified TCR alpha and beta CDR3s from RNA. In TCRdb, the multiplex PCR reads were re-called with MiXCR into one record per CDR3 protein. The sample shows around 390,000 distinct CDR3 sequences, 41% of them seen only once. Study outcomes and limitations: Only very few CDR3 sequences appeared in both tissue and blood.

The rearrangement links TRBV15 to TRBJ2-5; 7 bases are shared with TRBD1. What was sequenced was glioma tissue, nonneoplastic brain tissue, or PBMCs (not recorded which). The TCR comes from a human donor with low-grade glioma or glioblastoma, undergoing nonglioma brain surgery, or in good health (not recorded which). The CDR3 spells CATSPQGTGDPYF. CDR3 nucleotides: TGTGCCACCAGCCCCCAGGGAACAGGGGACCCGTACTTC.